This paragraph covers one T cell receptor beta chain sequence. As yet, its antigen is unknown. The data were taken from a study of shared clonotypes between healthy human individuals. Study results and limitations: The generation probabilities recorded for non-shared clonotypes fell below those of clonotypes shared by all four donors.

CD4+ cells were split into CD45RA+ naive and CD45RA-negative memory subsets. The data were produced by immunoSEQ multiplex PCR, yet TCRdb's version contains in-frame clones alone and is incomplete. The sample contains 2,100,000 or so clones, approximately 94% of which appear only once. The V gene's germline CDR1 is SGHRS and CDR2 YFSETQ. The CDR3 length is 16 residues. V was trimmed by 4 bases and J by 0 bases, leaving 15 bases between them. V is TRBV5-1 and J is TRBJ2-3; possibly TRBD1 for D (5 bases). Sequencing was carried out using naive CD4+ T cells sorted from blood. The sample's subset: CD45RA+ positively selected. This TCR came from a man aged 18-30 years in good health. CDR3 DNA sequence: TGCGCCAGCAGCCCGGACACAGGCTCTAGCACAGATACGCAGTATTTT. As protein: CASSPDTGSSTDTQYF.